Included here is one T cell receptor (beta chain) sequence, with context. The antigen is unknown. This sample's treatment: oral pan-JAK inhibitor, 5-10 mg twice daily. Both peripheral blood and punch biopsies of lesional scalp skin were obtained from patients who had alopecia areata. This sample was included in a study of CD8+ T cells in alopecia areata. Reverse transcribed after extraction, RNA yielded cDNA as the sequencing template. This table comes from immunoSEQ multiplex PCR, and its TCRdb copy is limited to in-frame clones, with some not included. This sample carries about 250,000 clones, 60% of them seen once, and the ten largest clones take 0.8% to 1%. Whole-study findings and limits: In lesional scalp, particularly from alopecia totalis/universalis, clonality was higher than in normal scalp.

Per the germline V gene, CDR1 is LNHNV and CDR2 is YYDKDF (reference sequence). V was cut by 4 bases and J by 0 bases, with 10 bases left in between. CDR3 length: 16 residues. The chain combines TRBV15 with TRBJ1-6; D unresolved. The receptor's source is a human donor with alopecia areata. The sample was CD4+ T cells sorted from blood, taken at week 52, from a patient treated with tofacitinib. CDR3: CATSTGRSSYNSPLHF. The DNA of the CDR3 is TGTGCCACCAGCACAGGACGGAGCTCCTATAATTCACCCCTCCACTTT.